Below are 13 T cell receptor beta chains sequenced from a single sample in a study of regulatory T cells in long-lasting Graves disease. Time point specified: persistent/refractory GD, antithyroid drugs over 5 years with positive TRAb. RNA isolated from PBMCs was used to make the TCR library. Building of the TCR beta libraries involved iRepertoire HTBI primers and Arm-PCR of CDR3 regions. Via MiXCR, TCRdb re-called the multiplex PCR reads, giving one row per CDR3 protein. The sample records approximately 400,000 distinct CDR3 sequences, less than 25% being singletons. Here the sequenced sample was peripheral blood mononuclear cells (PBMCs), taken when the disease was refractory, from a patient treated with antithyroid drugs. The origin of the receptors is a female donor with Graves disease.

This clonotype is a singleton in its sample. The chain employs TRBV9 and TRBJ2-6, with a tentative D call TRBD1 (5 bases). CDR1 SGDLS and CDR2 YYNGEE come from the germline V gene. Between the trimmed V and J ends, which lost 4 bases and 0 bases, there was a span of 17 bases. CDR3 length equals 18 residues. The CDR3 bases are TGTGCCAGCAGCAGGTTTGTGGCAGGGCCCTCTGGGGCCAACGTCCTGACTTTC. Protein product: CASSRFVAGPSGANVLTF.

This chain uses TRBV5-8 with TRBJ1-4; possible D gene TRBD1, 6 bases. Germline V gives CDR1 SGHTS, CDR2 YDEGEE. This CDR3 comprises 14 residues. Trimming cost V 4 bases and J 2 bases, with 9 bases left between them. CDR3: CASSRRGTNEKLFF. The DNA for the CDR3 is TGTGCCAGCAGCCGTAGGGGGACTAATGAAAAACTGTTTTTT.

This sequence joins TRBV29-1 and TRBJ2-6, with TRBD1 matching 10 bases. The J segment lost 0 bases and the V segment lost 4 bases, leaving 9 bases of the junction unmatched. Germline V gene sequence: CDR1 SQVTM, CDR2 ANQGSEA. CDR3 length equals 18 residues. CDR3 sequence (DNA): TGCAGCGTTGGGAGGACAGGGGGTACTTACTCTGGGGCCAACGTCCTGACTTTC. This codes for CSVGRTGGTYSGANVLTF.

This clonotype was detected many times. This sequence joins TRBV11-2 and TRBJ2-5, with D possibly being TRBD1 or TRBD2 (5 bases each). Germline-derived CDR1 and CDR2 are SGHAT and FQNNGV. The length of the CDR3 is 15 residues. V lost 1 base, J lost 3 bases, and 12 bases lay in between. In DNA form, the CDR3 reads TGTGCCAGCAGCTTAGGACTCGTGGGGGAAGAGACCCAGTACTTC. The encoded protein is CASSLGLVGEETQYF.

This clonotype was detected many times. The chain recombines TRBV27 with TRBJ2-2; maybe TRBD2 (5 bases). Per the germline V gene, CDR1 is MNHEY and CDR2 is SMNVEV (reference sequence). This CDR3 spans 17 amino acids. Trimming stripped 7 bases from V and 0 bases from J, with 18 bases between. The CDR3: CASNDLGPLANTGELFF. CDR3 sequence (DNA): TGTGCCAGCAACGACCTTGGCCCACTAGCGAACACCGGGGAGCTGTTTTTT.

The sample holds many counts of this clonotype. The chain combines TRBV27 with TRBJ1-2, with 10 bases matching TRBD1. This CDR3 is 14 amino acids long. Germline trimming cut 6 bases from V and 7 bases from J; bases unmatched to any gene: 8. From germline, CDR1 is MNHEY and CDR2 SMNVEV (reference sequence). The CDR3 region has the DNA TGTGCCAGCAGCCCGGACAGGGGGAGTCGTGGCTACACCTTC. Protein product: CASSPDRGSRGYTF.

This clonotype was recorded many times. V gene TRBV6-1 combines with J gene TRBJ1-1; D remains ambiguous. Trimming left V 5 bases short and J 0 bases short, with 13 bases between. Germline values: CDR1 MNHNS, CDR2 SASEGT. The CDR3 sequence is 15 residues long. The CDR3 DNA sequence: TGTGCCAGCAGTCAATTAGGCAGCATGAACACTGAAGCTTTCTTT. Translation: CASSQLGSMNTEAFF.

Concerning this clonotype: This could be a read error, since a much larger clone is one nucleotide away. This rearrangement joins TRBV27 to TRBJ1-1; 7 bases line up with TRBD1. Germline assignment: CDR1 MNHEY and CDR2 SMNVEV (reference sequence). CDR3 length: 15 residues. CDR3 amino acids: CASARDSSMNTKAFF. The DNA of the CDR3 is TGTGCCAGCGCTAGGGACAGCTCAATGAACACTAAAGCTTTCTTT.

This clonotype has a handful of counts. The CDR3 nucleotides are TGTGCCAGTAGCCCAGGACTGAGGGCCTACGAGCAGTACTTC. It specifies CASSPGLRAYEQYF. The chain has TRBV19 and TRBJ2-7, with TRBD2 as a possible D gene (5 bases). Trimming pared 6 bases from V and 2 bases from J, leaving 14 bases between. This CDR3 spans 14 amino acids. The germline CDR1 and CDR2 sequences are LNHDA and SQIVND (reference sequence). Using reference TRBV19 and TRBJ2-7 for the parts outside the CDR3, the full variable domain is DGGITQSPKYLFRKEGQNVTLSCEQNLNHDAMYWYRQDPGQGLRLIYYSQIVNDFQKGDIAEGYSVSREKKESFPLTVTSAQKNPTAFYLCASSPGLRAYEQYFGPGTRLTVT.

This clonotype was recorded at least ten times. In nucleotides, the CDR3 is TGTGCCAGCAGCCCTGTCGGGGGGCTCGACTATGGCTACACCTTC. Protein product: CASSPVGGLDYGYTF. This chain links TRBV7-2 with TRBJ1-2, with a weak D call TRBD1 (6 bases). Germline V lookup: CDR1 SGHTA, CDR2 FQGNSA. The length of the CDR3 is 15 residues. V was clipped by 5 bases and J by 3 bases, with 16 bases between them.

The chain employs TRBV4-1 and TRBJ2-5, with TRBD2 matching 14 bases. This CDR3 is built from 15 residues. The germline gives CDR1 MGHRA, CDR2 YSYEKL. V trimming: 8 bases; J trimming: 4 bases; junction bases outside the gene matches: 6. The CDR3 DNA reads TGCGCCAGCCTTGGACTAGCGGGAGGCAGAGAGACCCAGTACTTC. It specifies CASLGLAGGRETQYF.

This clonotype was seen ten or more times. The chain is built from TRBV19 and TRBJ2-5; 7 bases align to TRBD1. This CDR3 is 14 amino acids long. Trimming removed 3 bases from V and 4 bases from J; junction bases left unmatched: 5. Germline loops: CDR1 LNHDA, CDR2 SQIVND (reference sequence). CDR3 bases: TGTGCCAGTAGTATCGGGGCAGGGGGAGAGACCCAGTACTTC. The encoded protein is CASSIGAGGETQYF.

This chain connects TRBV20-1 to TRBJ2-2, with TRBD1 matching 8 bases. The V gene's germline CDR1 is DFQATT and CDR2 SNEGSKA (reference sequence). Trimming removed 5 bases from V and 4 bases from J; junction bases left unmatched: 9. The CDR3 runs to 15 residues. The CDR3 reads CSASGTGHGTGELFF. The CDR3 coding sequence is TGCAGTGCTTCCGGGACAGGTCACGGCACCGGGGAGCTGTTTTTT.